Given below is one T cell receptor (beta chain) in context. This sample was taken from a study of blood T cell repertoires in COVID-19. Study background: Italy, Spain and the United States were the sources of the convalescent and acute COVID-19 samples.

The repertoire was sequenced with immunoSEQ multiplex PCR; TCRdb's copy has only in-frame clones and lacks some. The repertoire holds 200,000 to 250,000 clones, around 88% seen once, with 9% to 15% in the top ten. The source of this sequence is a man at least 80 years old with acute or convalescent COVID-19. The specimen was peripheral blood.

The CDR3 here is CASSPTPGTGPGGGYTF. In nucleotides, the CDR3 is TGTGCCAGCTCTCCAACTCCCGGGACAGGGCCGGGCGGAGGCTACACCTTC. The V and J genes are TRBV18 and TRBJ1-2, with 9 nucleotides matching TRBD1. From germline, CDR1 is KGHSH and CDR2 LQKENI. This CDR3 is built from 17 residues. The J segment lost 8 bases and the V segment lost 6 bases, leaving 19 bases of the junction unmatched.